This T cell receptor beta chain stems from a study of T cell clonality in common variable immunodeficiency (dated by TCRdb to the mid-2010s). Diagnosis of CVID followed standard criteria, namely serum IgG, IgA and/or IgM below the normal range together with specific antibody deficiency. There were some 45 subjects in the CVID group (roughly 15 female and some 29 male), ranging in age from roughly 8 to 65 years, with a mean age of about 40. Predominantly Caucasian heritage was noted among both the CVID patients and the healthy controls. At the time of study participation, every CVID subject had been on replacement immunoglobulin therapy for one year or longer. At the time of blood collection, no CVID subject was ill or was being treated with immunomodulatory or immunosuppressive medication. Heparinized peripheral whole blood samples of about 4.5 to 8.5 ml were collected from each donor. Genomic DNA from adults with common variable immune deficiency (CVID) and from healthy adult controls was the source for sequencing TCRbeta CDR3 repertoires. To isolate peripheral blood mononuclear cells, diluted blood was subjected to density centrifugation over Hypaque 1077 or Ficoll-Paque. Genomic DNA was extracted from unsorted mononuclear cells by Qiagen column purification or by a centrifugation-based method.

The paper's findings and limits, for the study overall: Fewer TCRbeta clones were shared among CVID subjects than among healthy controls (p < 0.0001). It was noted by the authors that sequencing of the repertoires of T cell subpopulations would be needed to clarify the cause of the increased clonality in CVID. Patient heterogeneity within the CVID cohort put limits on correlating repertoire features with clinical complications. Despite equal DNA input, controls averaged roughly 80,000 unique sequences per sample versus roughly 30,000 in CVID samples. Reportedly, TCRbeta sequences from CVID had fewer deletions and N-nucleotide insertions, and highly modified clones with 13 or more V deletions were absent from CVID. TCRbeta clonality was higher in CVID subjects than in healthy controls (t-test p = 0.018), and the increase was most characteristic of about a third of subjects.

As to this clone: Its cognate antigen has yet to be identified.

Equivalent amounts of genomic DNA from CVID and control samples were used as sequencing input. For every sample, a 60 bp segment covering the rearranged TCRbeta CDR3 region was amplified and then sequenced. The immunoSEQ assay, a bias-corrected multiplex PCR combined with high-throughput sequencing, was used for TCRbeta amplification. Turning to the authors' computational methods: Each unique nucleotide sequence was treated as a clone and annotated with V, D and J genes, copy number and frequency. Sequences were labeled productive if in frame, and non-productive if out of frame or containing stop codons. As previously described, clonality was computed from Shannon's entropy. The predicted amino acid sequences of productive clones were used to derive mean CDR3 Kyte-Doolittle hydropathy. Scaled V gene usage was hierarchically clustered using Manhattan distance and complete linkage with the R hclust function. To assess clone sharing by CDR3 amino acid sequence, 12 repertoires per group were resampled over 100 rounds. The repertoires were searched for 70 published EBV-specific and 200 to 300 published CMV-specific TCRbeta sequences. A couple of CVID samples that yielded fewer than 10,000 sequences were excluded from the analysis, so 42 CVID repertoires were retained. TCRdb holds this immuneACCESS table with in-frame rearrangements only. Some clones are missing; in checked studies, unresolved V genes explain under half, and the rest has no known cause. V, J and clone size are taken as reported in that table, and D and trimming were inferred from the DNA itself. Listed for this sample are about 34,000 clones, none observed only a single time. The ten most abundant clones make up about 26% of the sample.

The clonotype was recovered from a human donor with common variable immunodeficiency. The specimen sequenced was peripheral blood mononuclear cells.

The CDR3 DNA, read in part, is TGTGCCAGCAGTGACCCTAGCGGTCTCCAAGAGACC. Its translation reads: CASSDPSGLQET. The whole CDR3 protein reads CASSDPSGLQETQYF. This chain joins TRBV6-1 to TRBJ2-5, and 7 junctional nucleotides match TRBD2. The read ends 3 residues shy of where the CDR3 ends; the end is completed using the germline J gene. V trim: 3 bases; J trim: 1 base; unmatched bases: 5. The CDR3 runs 15 residues from the cysteine to the phenylalanine. Part of the CDR3 DNA is given, 36 bases translated from base 1. CDR1 and CDR2, per the germline V gene, are MNHNS and SASEGT.